The 21 T cell receptor beta chains reported below all come from one sample, sequenced in a study of cytomegalovirus exposure and HLA in healthy donors. In the PCR, 60 Vbeta and 13 Jbeta primers were used. Assay: immunoSEQ multiplex PCR; the TCRdb copy retains only in-frame clones and omits some. This table has approximately 30,000 clones, roughly 67% appearing once. Sequenced input: PBMCs. The source is a man in his forties or fifties in good health and CMV-seropositive.

This clone was counted a single time. The gene calls are TRBV9 and TRBJ2-7; a weak D match, TRBD2 (6 bases). The CDR3 totals 14 residues. V gave up 0 bases and J gave up 2 bases, with 9 bases separating them. Germline assignment: CDR1 SGDLS and CDR2 YYNGEE. CDR3 DNA: TGTGCCAGCAGCGTAGGGGACTTCACCTACGAGCAGTACTTC. Protein: CASSVGDFTYEQYF.

This clone has a single count. The rearrangement uses TRBV5-1 and TRBJ2-4, with D possibly TRBD1 on 5 matching bases. V was clipped by 0 bases and J by 8 bases, with 9 bases between them. In germline, CDR1 is SGHRS, CDR2 YFSETQ. The CDR3 contains 13 residues. The CDR3 bases are TGCGCCAGCAGCTTGGCAGGGATGGACATTCAGTACTTC. It codes for CASSLAGMDIQYF.

V usage is TRBV6-5 and J usage is TRBJ2-1; 13 bases align to TRBD2. V was clipped by 0 bases and J by 10 bases; unmatched bases: 6. This CDR3 has 16 amino acids. CDR1 is MNHEY and CDR2 is SVGAGI in the germline V gene. The CDR3 reads CASSYSFLGLAGEQFF. DNA of the CDR3: TGTGCCAGCAGTTACTCTTTTCTGGGACTAGCGGGGGAGCAGTTCTTC.

This clone occurred a few times. CDR3 sequence reads: CASSLFGGVTGELFF. The CDR3 DNA reads TGTGCCAGCAGTTTATTCGGGGGGGTCACCGGGGAGCTGTTTTTT. This chain connects TRBV27 to TRBJ2-2; 8 bases fit TRBD2. This CDR3 comprises 15 residues. V trimming: 1 base; J trimming: 4 bases; junction bases outside the gene matches: 2. Germline V CDR1 and CDR2: MNHEY, SMNVEV (reference sequence).

This clone has only one observation. V usage is TRBV6-1 and J usage is TRBJ2-1; 12 bases agree with TRBD2. The CDR3 loop spans 15 amino acids. Germline assignment: CDR1 MNHNS and CDR2 SASEGT. V shed 2 bases and J 8 bases; nucleotides not matched to a gene: 4. CDR3 DNA sequence: TGTGCCAGCAGTGAACTAGCGGGGGGGATGGATGAGCAGTTCTTC. It yields the protein CASSELAGGMDEQFF.

The chain couples TRBV6-1 to TRBJ1-2; tentatively, D is TRBD1 (6 bases). This CDR3 region has 15 residues. CDR1 MNHNS and CDR2 SASEGT come from the germline V gene. V gave up 1 base and J gave up 7 bases, with 16 bases separating them. CDR3 DNA: TGTGCCAGCAGTGAAGGTGCAGGGTTCAGGGGTGGCTACACCTTC. Its protein is CASSEGAGFRGGYTF.

This chain links TRBV5-6 with TRBJ2-5, with 13 bases fitting TRBD2. Per germline, CDR1 SGHDT and CDR2 YYEEEE. V lost 4 bases to trimming and J lost 2 bases; unmatched junction nucleotides: 8. This CDR3 has 17 amino acids. The CDR3 protein is CASSPTTSGGLQETQYF. As DNA, the CDR3 is TGTGCCAGCAGCCCCACGACTAGCGGGGGGCTACAAGAGACCCAGTACTTC.

The chain uses TRBV2 and TRBJ1-6; TRBD1 might be the D (6 bases). The germline V gene encodes CDR1 SNHLY and CDR2 FYNNEI. V shed 7 bases and J shed 6 bases, with 10 bases lying between them. CDR3 length: 13 amino acids. The CDR3 coding sequence is TGTGCCAGCAACAGGGAAACTAATTCACCCCTCCACTTT. As protein: CASNRETNSPLHF.

This clone was seen a handful of times. The chain combines TRBV27 with TRBJ1-6; 9 bases line up with TRBD1. Germline CDR1 reads MNHEY; CDR2 reads SMNVEV (reference sequence). This CDR3 has 14 residues. Trimming removed 7 bases from V and 14 bases from J; junction bases left unmatched: 12. For the CDR3, the DNA is TGTGCCAGCACTAGGACAGGGGCCGTTAAAGCCCTCCACTTT. Amino acids: CASTRTGAVKALHF.

The rearrangement uses TRBV7-9 and TRBJ1-2; 7 bases are a match to TRBD1. After removal of 1 base from V and 12 bases from J, the junction contained 8 bases not matched to a gene. Germline lookup yields CDR1 SEHNR and CDR2 FQNEAQ (reference sequence). CDR3 length: 13 amino acids. In DNA form, the CDR3 reads TGTGCCAGCAGCTTAGGACAGGGCCCTTTAGACACCTTC. This gives the protein CASSLGQGPLDTF.

The chain recombines TRBV21-1 with TRBJ2-1; the table's D call TRBD2 went unverified against the DNA. TRBV21-1 is classified as a pseudogene. The CDR3 totals 14 residues. This CDR3 reads CASISGLWYNEQFF. CDR3 coding DNA: TGTGCCAGCATCTCGGGTCTGTGGTACAATGAGCAGTTCTTC.

The chain has TRBV5-1 and TRBJ2-7, with 10 bases fitting TRBD2. CDR1 is SGHRS and CDR2 is YFSETQ in the germline V gene. Losses at the gene ends were 3 bases for V and 3 bases for J; bases not matched to a gene: 3. This CDR3 has 14 amino acids. The chain's CDR3 is CASSWTSGVYEQYF. In DNA form, the CDR3 reads TGCGCCAGCAGCTGGACTAGCGGAGTCTACGAGCAGTACTTC.

The V and J genes are TRBV7-9 and TRBJ1-1; D is perhaps TRBD1 (6 bases). CDR3 size: 13 residues. CDR1 and CDR2 from the germline V gene are SEHNR and FQNEAQ (reference sequence). Trimming took 8 bases from V and 6 from J, leaving 16 bases between them. CDR3 protein: CASQQGLIAEAFF. The CDR3 bases are TGTGCCAGCCAACAGGGTCTCATAGCTGAAGCTTTCTTT.

In this sample, this clone turned up a few times. The chain carries TRBV9 and TRBJ1-4; no reliable D call. V was cut by 0 bases and J by 4 bases, with 10 bases left in between. The length of the CDR3 is 15 residues. Germline assignment: CDR1 SGDLS and CDR2 YYNGEE. CDR3 DNA: TGTGCCAGCAGCGTAGATGCAGGCCTTAATGAAAAACTGTTTTTT. Translating gives CASSVDAGLNEKLFF.

Here the CDR3 reads CASSLKRGRTQETQYF. DNA for the CDR3: TGTGCCAGCAGCCTAAAGCGGGGGCGAACCCAAGAGACCCAGTACTTC. The chain has TRBV5-6 and TRBJ2-5, with TRBD2 matching over 8 bases. CDR1 is SGHDT and CDR2 is YYEEEE in the germline V gene. This CDR3 contains 16 residues. V dropped 4 bases and J dropped 1; count of bases not matched to a gene: 9.

V and J are TRBV18 and TRBJ2-7; TRBD2 is a possible D gene (5 bases). V was cut by 1 base and J by 3 bases, with 10 bases left in between. There are 14 residues in the CDR3. CDR1 KGHSH and CDR2 LQKENI come from the germline V gene. The CDR3 spells CASSPLRGYYEQYF. CDR3 DNA sequence: TGTGCCAGCTCACCACTTCGGGGTTACTACGAGCAGTACTTC.

The CDR3 nucleotides read TGTGCCAGTAGTATACTCGGGACAATGGCTTTCTTT. This encodes CASSILGTMAFF. This chain connects TRBV19 to TRBJ1-1; weak D call: TRBD1 (6 bases). CDR1 is LNHDA and CDR2 is SQIVND in the germline V gene (reference sequence). V dropped 2 bases and J dropped 11 bases, with 12 bases sitting between them. The CDR3 has 12 residues.

This clone has only a few counts. V and J are TRBV6-5 and TRBJ2-2, with 12 bases that match TRBD2. V dropped 6 bases and J dropped 4; count of bases not matched to a gene: 3. Germline V gives CDR1 MNHEY, CDR2 SVGAGI. The CDR3 consists of 15 residues. CDR3 nucleotide sequence: TGTGCCAGCAGCGGGACTAGCGGGCTCACCGGGGAGCTGTTTTTT. This gives the protein CASSGTSGLTGELFF.

The sample holds a few counts of this clone. The CDR3 is CACTPGQGAEAFF. The CDR3 coding sequence is TGTGCCTGCACTCCGGGACAAGGGGCTGAAGCTTTCTTT. The chain couples TRBV30 to TRBJ1-1; perhaps TRBD1 as D (6 bases). The V end was cut by 6 bases, the J end by 6 bases, with 17 bases between. This CDR3 comprises 13 residues. From germline, CDR1 is GTSNPN and CDR2 SVGIG (reference sequence). The full variable domain, with the rest looked up from reference TRBV30 and TRBJ1-1, is SQTIHQWPATLVQPVGSPLSLECTVEGTSNPNLYWYRQAAGRGLQLLFYSVGIGQISSEVPQNLSASRPQDRQFILSSKKLLLSDSGFYLCACTPGQGAEAFFGQGTRLTVV.

This clone was picked up a small number of times. The rearrangement uses TRBV5-1 and TRBJ1-1, with D possibly being TRBD1 (6 bases). The V and J ends lost 2 bases and 3 bases respectively, with 17 bases between them. Germline CDR1 and CDR2: SGHRS and YFSETQ. The CDR3 is made up of 16 amino acids. This CDR3 is CASSLVTPPGDTEAFF. The CDR3, as DNA: TGCGCCAGCAGCTTAGTAACACCTCCAGGGGACACTGAAGCTTTCTTT.

This sequence joins TRBV7-9 and TRBJ2-7, with D perhaps matching TRBD1 (5 bases). Germline assignment: CDR1 SEHNR and CDR2 FQNEAQ (reference sequence). The CDR3 totals 17 residues. The V gene lost 4 bases and the J gene lost 3 bases, with 22 bases spanning the gap. The CDR3 DNA follows: TGTGCCAGCAGCTCCGCCGACCGGACAAGGACGGGCTACGAGCAGTACTTC. Protein: CASSSADRTRTGYEQYF.